The clone carrying this T cell receptor (beta chain) was detected many times. Its antigen remains unknown. Time point noted: sample taken at primary tumor resection. There were 72 donors, all of them untreated patients with early-stage non-small cell lung cancer. This entry comes from a study of spatial heterogeneity in lung cancer. Study in general: Sequencing consistently turned up more beta-chain sequences than alpha-chain sequences.

In TCRdb, the 5' RACE reads were re-called with MiXCR into one record per CDR3 protein. Among about 5,100 distinct CDR3 sequences listed, roughly 6.8% were seen once. Findings and caveats of the study: In tumor T cells, estimated coverage reached about 7% for alpha chains and under 15% for beta chains. How many expanded intratumoral alpha and beta TCRs were present tracked the tumor mutation count, which was a count of nonsynonymous mutations.

The germline V gene encodes CDR1 MNHEY and CDR2 SVGAGI. This CDR3 contains 14 residues. V gave up 6 bases and J gave up 4 bases, with 12 bases separating them. This chain uses TRBV6-5 with TRBJ2-2; no definite D call. The specimen comprised lung tumor tissue, sampled at surgery. The sequence derives from a male donor with early-stage non-small cell lung cancer. CDR3 coding DNA: TGTGCCAGCAGAAATGGGGTCTTCACCGGGGAGCTGTTTTTT. Protein product: CASRNGVFTGELFF.